A selection of T cell receptor beta chains follows, all from one sample in a study of shared clonotypes between healthy human individuals. Some clones are missing from TCRdb's copy, which holds only in-frame ones; the method was immunoSEQ multiplex PCR. Of 450,000 or so clones listed, 77% are singletons. The material sequenced was PBMCs. The receptors here all came from a woman in her thirties or forties in good health. Some clones in this sample may be carry-over from other donors' samples. Each CDR3 is given with its conserved first and last residue. A D gene is named only where the DNA matches it firmly. Clone size is not always given. Where it is, it says once, few, many or a class for expanded clones.

clone_size j_call v_call d_call cdr3_aa cdr3_nt
- TRBJ2-6 TRBV5-5 - CASSFQGANVLTF TGTGCCAGCAGCTTCCAAGGGGCCAACGTCCTGACTTTC
- TRBJ2-2 TRBV5-1 - CASSDTGPMNTGELFF TGCGCCAGCAGCGACACGGGACCGATGAACACCGGGGAGCTGTTTTTT
- TRBJ2-1 TRBV15 TRBD2 CATSRVSSGRRNEQFF TGTGCCACCAGCAGAGTTTCTAGCGGGAGAAGAAATGAGCAGTTCTTC
- TRBJ2-3 TRBV7-2 - CASSSPGPRTDTQYF TGTGCCAGCAGCTCCCCGGGACCCCGCACAGATACGCAGTATTTT
- TRBJ1-2 TRBV6-5 - CASSGLRRDYGYTF TGTGCCAGCAGTGGCCTCAGGCGGGACTATGGCTACACCTTC
- TRBJ2-3 TRBV15 TRBD2 CATSGSGLAGRGGHTQYF TGTGCCACCAGCGGATCGGGACTAGCGGGCCGAGGAGGGCATACGCAGTATTTT
- TRBJ2-5 TRBV4-2 - CASSQGGGKTQYF TGTGCCAGCAGCCAAGGGGGCGGGAAGACCCAGTACTTC
- TRBJ2-3 TRBV28 TRBD2 CASSFSGRAVADTQYF TGTGCCAGCAGTTTCAGCGGGAGGGCTGTCGCAGATACGCAGTATTTT
- TRBJ2-7 TRBV7-9 - CASSLGTPPGQYF TGTGCCAGCAGCTTAGGGACCCCCCCCGGGCAGTACTTC
once TRBJ2-7 TRBV11-2 TRBD1 CASRYTGVAEQYF TGTGCCAGCAGATACACAGGGGTCGCCGAGCAGTACTTC
- TRBJ2-7 TRBV13 - CASSPSRRDRVEQYF TGTGCCAGCAGCCCCTCCCGGCGGGACCGGGTGGAGCAGTACTTC
- TRBJ1-1 TRBV19 - CASMSPNTEAFF TGTGCCAGTATGTCCCCGAACACTGAAGCTTTCTTT
- TRBJ2-1 TRBV18 TRBD2 CASSPQGLAGNNEQFF TGTGCCAGCTCACCACAGGGACTAGCGGGAAACAATGAGCAGTTCTTC
- TRBJ2-1 TRBV10-3 TRBD2 CAISVVTSGNNEQFF TGTGCCATCAGTGTGGTAACTAGCGGGAACAATGAGCAGTTCTTC
- TRBJ2-1 TRBV30 - CAWGYGGSYNEQFF TGTGCCTGGGGGTATGGTGGGTCCTACAATGAGCAGTTCTTC
- TRBJ1-2 TRBV5-6 - CASSSRGKGGYTF TGTGCCAGCAGCTCCAGGGGAAAGGGTGGCTACACCTTC
once TRBJ1-5 TRBV6-6 - CASSTGWAGQGQPQHF TGTGCCAGCAGTACGGGGTGGGCGGGGCAGGGCCAGCCCCAGCATTTT
- TRBJ2-1 TRBV13 - CASSGREPYNEQFF TGTGCCAGCAGCGGAAGAGAGCCCTACAATGAGCAGTTCTTC
- TRBJ2-5 TRBV4-2 - CASSARIRNQETQYF TGTGCCAGCAGCGCTCGGATAAGGAACCAAGAGACCCAGTACTTC